This T cell receptor (beta chain) was recovered during a study of cytomegalovirus exposure and HLA in healthy donors. The table came from immunoSEQ multiplex PCR; TCRdb's copy has only in-frame clones and leaves some out. Among 150,000 or so clones, over 90% were seen once, and the ten largest hold approximately 2%. This clone came up once. CDR3 length: 14 residues. The germline CDR1 and CDR2 sequences are MNHEY and SMNVEV (reference sequence). Trimming left V 0 bases short and J 4 bases short, with 8 bases between. The sequenced sample consisted of PBMCs. The clonotype was recovered from a man between 18 and 35 years old in good health and CMV-seropositive. The chain has TRBV27 and TRBJ2-3; D uncertain. The CDR3 bases are TGTGCCAGCAGTTTATCGACTCGGGCAGATACGCAGTATTTT. As protein: CASSLSTRADTQYF.